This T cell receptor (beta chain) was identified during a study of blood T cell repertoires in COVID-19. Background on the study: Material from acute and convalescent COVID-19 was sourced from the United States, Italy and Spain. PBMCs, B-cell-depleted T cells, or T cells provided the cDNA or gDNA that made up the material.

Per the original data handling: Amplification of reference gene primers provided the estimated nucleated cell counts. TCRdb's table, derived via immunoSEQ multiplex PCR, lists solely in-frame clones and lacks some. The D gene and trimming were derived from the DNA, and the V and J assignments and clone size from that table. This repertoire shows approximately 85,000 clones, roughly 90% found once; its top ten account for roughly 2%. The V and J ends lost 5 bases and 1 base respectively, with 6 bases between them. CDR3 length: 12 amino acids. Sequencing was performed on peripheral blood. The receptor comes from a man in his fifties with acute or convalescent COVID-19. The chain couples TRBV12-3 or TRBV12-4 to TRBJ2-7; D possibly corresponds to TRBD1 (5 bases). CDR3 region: CASSTGSYEQYF. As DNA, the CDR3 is TGTGCCAGCAGTACAGGTTCCTACGAGCAGTACTTC.